These 26 T cell receptor beta chains were sequenced from one sample in a study of blood T cell repertoires in COVID-19. Generated by immunoSEQ multiplex PCR, the TCRdb table keeps only in-frame clones and is missing some. The data contain around 210,000 clones, about four fifths of them seen just once; the ten biggest clones take up 7.8%. Sequenced sample: peripheral blood. The source of these receptors is a woman of 80 years or more with COVID-19, enrolled during active disease.

The V call is TRBV10-3, the J call TRBJ2-1; D not certain. Trimming removed 5 bases at V and 4 bases at J, with 6 bases between. Germline CDR1 ENHRY, CDR2 SYGVKD. The CDR3 is made up of 12 amino acids. This chain's CDR3 is CAISSYYNEQFF. CDR3 DNA: TGTGCCATCAGTTCGTATTACAATGAGCAGTTCTTC.

The V and J genes are TRBV5-1 and TRBJ2-7; a possible D gene is TRBD2 (6 bases). Germline V CDR1 and CDR2: SGHRS, YFSETQ. The CDR3 covers 15 residues. The V end was cut by 3 bases, the J end by 1 base, with 14 bases between. The CDR3 reads CASSSGGADSYEQYF. The CDR3 coding sequence is TGCGCCAGCAGCTCCGGCGGGGCGGATTCCTACGAGCAGTACTTC.

This clone turned up a few times. Other nucleotide sequences from this sample produce the same CDR3. The chain links TRBV6-5 to TRBJ1-2; 8 positions match TRBD1. The CDR3 runs 15 residues. The trim removed 6 bases at V and 3 bases at J, leaving 9 bases unmatched. Germline loops: CDR1 MNHEY, CDR2 SVGAGI. The CDR3 reads CASRYGQGNDYGYTF. The CDR3 DNA follows: TGTGCCAGCAGATATGGACAGGGTAACGACTATGGCTACACCTTC.

The gene calls are TRBV7-8 and TRBJ1-5; D ambiguous. V was trimmed by 0 bases and J by 1 base, leaving 7 bases between them. In germline, CDR1 is SGHVS, CDR2 FQNEAQ. The CDR3 sequence is 15 residues long. The CDR3 is CASSLALLSNQPQHF. The CDR3, as DNA: TGTGCCAGCAGCTTAGCCCTCTTGAGCAATCAGCCCCAGCATTTT.

V usage is TRBV12-5 and J usage is TRBJ2-5; D possibly corresponds to TRBD2 (7 bases). The CDR3 spans 12 residues. V was shortened by 5 bases and J by 4 bases, with 8 bases between the two germline ends. The germline V gene has CDR1 LGHNT and CDR2 FRNRAP. The CDR3 here is CASGRGGETQYF. The CDR3, as DNA: TGTGCTAGTGGTAGGGGGGGAGAGACCCAGTACTTC.

The chain has TRBV11-2 and TRBJ2-1; 7 positions match TRBD2. The CDR3 length is 18 residues. Germline CDR1 SGHAT, CDR2 FQNNGV. V lost 2 bases and J lost 0; bases outside the gene matches: 10. The CDR3 spells CASSLNDLGGSSYNEQFF. Here the CDR3 DNA reads TGTGCCAGCAGCTTAAATGACCTGGGGGGGAGCTCCTACAATGAGCAGTTCTTC.

The CDR3 nucleotides are TGTGCCAGCAGCGCAGGGGGCCCTGAAGCTTTCTTT. Translating it yields CASSAGGPEAFF. The V gene is TRBV12-3 or TRBV12-4, the J gene TRBJ1-1; TRBD1 agrees at 8 bases. V was clipped by 6 bases and J by 6 bases; unmatched bases: 3. CDR3 size: 12 residues.

The chain employs TRBV6-1 and TRBJ1-2, with a weak D call TRBD1 (6 bases). The germline V gene has CDR1 MNHNS and CDR2 SASEGT. The CDR3 is 17 amino acids. V lost 2 bases and J lost 4, with 20 bases in between. The DNA for the CDR3 is TGTGCCAGCAGTGAACACACATGGGGGCAGGGCGGCTATGGCTACACCTTC. Protein sequence: CASSEHTWGQGGYGYTF.

This chain joins TRBV3-1 (or the pseudogene TRBV3-2) and TRBJ1-2; unclear D gene. The germline CDR1 and CDR2 sequences are LGHDT and YNNKEL (reference sequence). V lost 3 bases to trimming and J lost 3 bases, with 20 bases between them. The CDR3 contains 17 residues. CDR3 coding DNA: TGTGCCAGCAGCCAGGCCGGGTCACCCACTTTCTACTATGGCTACACCTTC. It is translated as CASSQAGSPTFYYGYTF.

This chain joins TRBV19 and TRBJ1-5; maybe TRBD1 (6 bases). The CDR3 has 13 amino acids. CDR1 is LNHDA and CDR2 is SQIVND in the germline V gene (reference sequence). The ends were cut back, 3 bases at V and 7 bases at J, with 10 bases in the middle. The CDR3 protein is CASSIRGFQPQHF. CDR3 nucleotide sequence: TGTGCCAGTAGTATCAGGGGTTTCCAGCCCCAGCATTTT.

A single count supports this clone. The rearrangement uses TRBV19 and TRBJ2-4; a weak D match, TRBD1 (5 bases). Germline V lookup: CDR1 LNHDA, CDR2 SQIVND (reference sequence). The CDR3 contains 17 residues. V was clipped by 5 bases and J by 1 base, with 18 bases between them. Written as DNA, the CDR3 is TGTGCCAGTAGTTCCCTGCAGGGCCCTGGGGCCAAAAACATTCAGTACTTC. Translation gives CASSSLQGPGAKNIQYF.

V and J are TRBV2 and TRBJ2-3; TRBD2 matches at 10 bases. V lost 9 bases, J lost 3 bases, and 12 bases stayed unmatched. CDR3 length: 16 residues. Germline CDR1 SNHLY, CDR2 FYNNEI. CDR3 sequence: CASRLAGTPVTDTQYF. The CDR3 DNA follows: TGTGCCAGTAGACTAGCGGGTACGCCGGTGACAGATACGCAGTATTTT.

The chain uses TRBV7-3 and TRBJ1-2; D possibly corresponds to TRBD1 (5 bases). Germline V gene lookup returns CDR1 SGHTA and CDR2 FQGTGA. The CDR3 has 17 amino acids. The V and J ends lost 5 bases and 8 bases respectively, with 27 bases between them. CDR3 nucleotides: TGTGCCAGCAGCCCCGCGGGGGTCGGCAGCCGCCTCGAGGGCTACACCTTC. Amino acid sequence: CASSPAGVGSRLEGYTF.

The V and J genes are TRBV20-1 and TRBJ1-1; D is unresolved. The germline V and J ends were trimmed by 3 bases and 0 bases, with 14 bases remaining between them. This CDR3 has 15 residues. The germline CDR1 and CDR2 sequences are DFQATT and SNEGSKA (reference sequence). The CDR3 region is CSASPGGLVNTEAFF. The DNA of the CDR3 is TGCAGTGCTAGTCCCGGAGGGCTAGTGAACACTGAAGCTTTCTTT.

A single count supports this clone. The chain has TRBV3-1 (or the pseudogene TRBV3-2) and TRBJ1-4; D gene ambiguous. Trimming removed 5 bases at V and 0 bases at J, with 10 bases between. This CDR3 is 15 amino acids long. CDR1 LGHDT and CDR2 YNNKEL come from the germline V gene (reference sequence). The CDR3 is CASSSWTATNEKLFF. In nucleotides, the CDR3 is TGTGCCAGCAGCTCCTGGACTGCAACTAATGAAAAACTGTTTTTT.

This sequence joins TRBV12-3 or TRBV12-4 and TRBJ1-5; no clear D gene. CDR3 length equals 13 residues. V was cut by 2 bases and J by 7 bases, with 9 bases left in between. DNA of the CDR3: TGTGCCAGCAGTTTACTGAGCGGGCAGCCCCAGCATTTT. Translated, it gives CASSLLSGQPQHF.

The gene calls are TRBV18 and TRBJ2-4; D remains ambiguous. Germline V gives CDR1 KGHSH, CDR2 LQKENI. The CDR3 totals 14 residues. Trimming took off 3 bases at V and 0 bases at J, with 6 bases between the two ends. The CDR3 sequence is CASSPSGAKNIQYF. CDR3 DNA sequence: TGTGCCAGCTCACCTTCGGGAGCCAAAAACATTCAGTACTTC.

The chain carries TRBV19 and TRBJ2-5, with TRBD2 identical over 7 bases. Looked up from germline, CDR1 is LNHDA and CDR2 is SQIVND (reference sequence). The CDR3 spans 14 residues. The J segment lost 4 bases and the V segment lost 5 bases, leaving 7 bases of the junction unmatched. The CDR3 sequence: CASSPGGLRETQYF. The CDR3 nucleotides read TGTGCCAGTAGTCCGGGGGGATTAAGAGAGACCCAGTACTTC. Based on the CDR3 plus reference TRBV19 and TRBJ2-5, the full variable domain is DGGITQSPKYLFRKEGQNVTLSCEQNLNHDAMYWYRQDPGQGLRLIYYSQIVNDFQKGDIAEGYSVSREKKESFPLTVTSAQKNPTAFYLCASSPGGLRETQYFGPGTRLLVL.

V usage is TRBV3-1 (or the pseudogene TRBV3-2) and J usage is TRBJ2-7; D is undetermined. CDR1 is LGHDT and CDR2 is YNNKEL in the germline V gene (reference sequence). The CDR3 runs to 13 residues. Trimming shortened V by 1 base and J by 9 bases, and 13 bases separated the two germline ends. DNA for the CDR3: TGTGCCAGCAGCCAAGCTCTTACAAGTGGGCAGTACTTC. This translates into CASSQALTSGQYF.

The rearrangement links TRBV24-1 to TRBJ2-5; maybe TRBD2 (6 bases). CDR1 KGHDR and CDR2 SFDVKD come from the germline V gene. V was cut by 2 bases and J by 5 bases, with 11 bases left in between. The CDR3 is 14 residues long. CDR3 residues: CATSDSGGAETQYF. CDR3 coding DNA: TGTGCCACCAGTGATTCCGGGGGAGCTGAGACCCAGTACTTC.

This clone has just a few counts. This rearrangement joins TRBV5-1 to TRBJ1-6; perhaps TRBD1 as D (6 bases). Germline V lookup: CDR1 SGHRS, CDR2 YFSETQ. With 6 bases removed from V and 6 bases from J, the gap between germline ends came to 16 bases. This CDR3 comprises 15 residues. The CDR3 protein is CASTVGGASNSPLHF. CDR3 nucleotides: TGCGCCAGCACGGTTGGGGGGGCAAGTAATTCACCCCTCCACTTT.

This clone was found once. The chain combines TRBV19 with TRBJ1-5; D is uncertain. The germline V gene encodes CDR1 LNHDA and CDR2 SQIVND (reference sequence). This CDR3 comprises 16 residues. V was trimmed by 6 bases and J by 4 bases, leaving 19 bases between them. The CDR3 DNA follows: TGTGCCAGTAGAAACCCTAGGCAGTTAATGAATCAGCCCCAGCATTTT. Translated, it gives CASRNPRQLMNQPQHF.

This clone was seen a single time. The J gene is TRBJ2-3, the V gene TRBV9; TRBD2 matches at 8 bases. This CDR3 has 15 amino acids. Germline V CDR1 and CDR2: SGDLS, YYNGEE. The J segment lost 4 bases and the V segment lost 4 bases, leaving 8 bases of the junction unmatched. CDR3 sequence reads: CASSQAGGTPDTQYF. The CDR3 nucleotides read TGTGCCAGCAGCCAGGCGGGGGGTACCCCAGATACGCAGTATTTT.

This clone was detected only a few times. The chain combines TRBV3-1 (or the pseudogene TRBV3-2) with TRBJ1-6; D is ambiguous. Deletions cut 3 bases from V and 5 bases from J, with 8 bases between. CDR3 length equals 14 residues. CDR1 is LGHDT, CDR2 YNNKEL, per germline (reference sequence). The chain's CDR3 is CASSHPQNNSPLHF. The CDR3 DNA reads as TGTGCCAGCAGCCACCCTCAGAATAATTCACCCCTCCACTTT.

Here the CDR3 DNA reads TGTGCCACCGTATACAGGGGGCCCCAATTAAGATCAAATTCACCCCTCCACTTT. Translating it yields CATVYRGPQLRSNSPLHF. The chain links TRBV24-1 to TRBJ1-6; TRBD1 aligns across 9 bases. The V gene's germline CDR1 is KGHDR and CDR2 SFDVKD. Trimming at V came to 9 bases and at J to 7 bases, leaving 18 bases not matched to a gene. This CDR3 has 18 residues.

The rearrangement links TRBV9 to TRBJ2-5; 13 nucleotides agree with TRBD2. Germline-derived CDR1 and CDR2 are SGDLS and YYNGEE. This CDR3 has 17 residues. V lost 0 bases to trimming and J lost 5 bases; unmatched junction nucleotides: 7. CDR3 region: CASSVGTSGSGGETQYF. CDR3 DNA sequence: TGTGCCAGCAGCGTAGGGACTAGCGGGAGTGGAGGGGAGACCCAGTACTTC.